This T cell receptor (beta chain) was sequenced during a study of blood T cell repertoires in COVID-19. Study in general: From the United States, Italy and Spain came samples of acute and convalescent COVID-19. T cells, B-cell-depleted T cells, or PBMCs supplied cDNA or gDNA.

The table came from immunoSEQ multiplex PCR; TCRdb's copy has only in-frame clones and leaves some out. The sample has a few hundred thousand clones; approximately 88% are singletons. Between the trimmed V and J ends, which lost 6 bases and 0 bases, there was a span of 4 bases. Germline loops: CDR1 DFQATT, CDR2 SNEGSKA (reference sequence). This CDR3 region has 11 residues. This sequence originates from a woman in her twenties or thirties with COVID-19, enrolled during active disease. The chain links TRBV20-1 to TRBJ2-3; no reliable D call. Sequencing input: peripheral blood. The CDR3 loop is CSATSTDTQYF. CDR3 coding DNA: TGCAGTGCCACTAGCACAGATACGCAGTATTTT.